The source of this TCR beta chain is a study of cytomegalovirus exposure and HLA in healthy donors. About the study: Earlier work reported approximately 110 million unique TCR beta sequences from about 179 million T cells. The study, taken as a whole, reports: The later analysis indicated that the majority of CMV-associated TCR beta chains appeared HLA-restricted. A later analysis revealed that TCR association rates differed between HLA loci, peaking at DRB1 and bottoming out at HLA-C.

This CDR3 is built from 17 residues. The germline gives CDR1 SEHNR, CDR2 FQNEAQ (reference sequence). The PCR used 60 Vbeta and 13 Jbeta primers. As processed by the authors: In a later analysis, the count reached roughly 80 million unique TCR beta chains, with about 9.9 million shared. Measured with immunoSEQ multiplex PCR; TCRdb has only the in-frame clones, and not every one. V, J and clone size reflect that table, while D and trimming were determined from the DNA. The sample records about 190,000 clones, 80% to 90% being singletons. About this clone itself: No antigen is known for it. At one of its ends the junction is not consistent with the germline gene, which may arise from a read error.

The chain couples TRBV7-9 to TRBJ2-4; TRBD2 might be the D (6 bases). This TCR derives from a man aged 40-49 years in good health and CMV-seropositive. The sample consisted of PBMCs. CDR3 residues: CSSSSTSFALAKNIQYF. CDR3 DNA: TGTTCCAGCAGTTCCACTAGCTTCGCCCTAGCCAAAAACATTCAGTACTTC.